Below, 11 T cell receptor beta chains from the same sample are listed, as sequenced in a study of cytotoxic CD8 clonotypes in ibrutinib-treated CLL. Libraries were prepared by immunoSEQ multiplex PCR; TCRdb keeps only in-frame clonotypes and omits some of them. The sample records about 80,000 clones, around 75% being singletons. Sequenced here: PBMCs, sampled after 12 months of ibrutinib treatment. These receptors were obtained from a human donor with chronic lymphocytic leukemia.

V gene TRBV28 combines with J gene TRBJ2-7; 11 bases align to TRBD1. Unmatched junction bases numbered 11, after V lost 4 bases and J lost 6 bases. The CDR3 has 16 residues. The germline gives CDR1 MDHEN, CDR2 SYDVKM. As DNA, the CDR3 is TGTGCCAGCAGTTCCCACCCTGGACAGGGGGCGGGCGAGCAGTACTTC. Its translation: CASSSHPGQGAGEQYF.

The chain joins TRBV18 to TRBJ2-3; D gene uncertain. Germline CDR1 is KGHSH and CDR2 is LQKENI. Trimming took off 3 bases at V and 9 bases at J, with 13 bases between the two ends. CDR3 length: 13 amino acids. CDR3 residues: CASSPQSPETQYF. As DNA, the CDR3 is TGTGCCAGCTCACCCCAGTCCCCTGAGACGCAGTATTTT.

This clone appeared once. The gene calls are TRBV30 and TRBJ2-6; D not resolved. Germline values: CDR1 GTSNPN, CDR2 SVGIG (reference sequence). There are 11 residues in the CDR3. Deletions cut 5 bases from V and 3 bases from J, with 2 bases between. CDR3 amino acids: CAWFGANVLTF. CDR3 DNA sequence: TGTGCCTGGTTTGGGGCCAACGTCCTGACTTTC.

The chain uses TRBV7-2 and TRBJ1-6; 10 bases align to TRBD1. The CDR3 has 14 amino acids. Germline trimming cut 10 bases from V and 8 bases from J; bases unmatched to any gene: 8. The germline V gene has CDR1 SGHTA and CDR2 FQGNSA. The CDR3 loop is CATTTGGGDSPLHF. CDR3 DNA sequence: TGTGCCACCACGACAGGGGGCGGCGATTCACCCCTCCACTTT.

The gene calls are TRBV28 and TRBJ2-3; 9 bases fit TRBD2. The germline V gene encodes CDR1 MDHEN and CDR2 SYDVKM. The CDR3 runs to 15 residues. V was pared by 8 bases and J by 3 bases, with 9 bases of the junction left unmatched. CDR3: CASHGGGRATDTQYF. CDR3 nucleotides: TGTGCCAGCCATGGGGGCGGGAGGGCAACAGATACGCAGTATTTT. The entire variable domain, with the rest obtained from reference TRBV28 and TRBJ2-3, is as follows: DVKVTQSSRYLVKRTGEKVFLECVQDMDHENMFWYRQDPGLGLRLIYFSYDVKMKEKGDIPEGYSVSREKKERFSLILESASTNQTSMYLCASHGGGRATDTQYFGPGTRLTVL.

J is TRBJ2-3 and V is TRBV19, with 10 bases identical to TRBD1. The germline gives CDR1 LNHDA, CDR2 SQIVND (reference sequence). V lost 3 bases, J lost 4 bases, and 4 bases stayed unmatched. The CDR3 is made up of 15 amino acids. The CDR3 reads CASSIGQGEADTQYF. As DNA, the CDR3 is TGTGCCAGTAGTATCGGACAGGGGGAGGCAGATACGCAGTATTTT. The whole variable domain, filled in from reference TRBV19 and TRBJ2-3, reads DGGITQSPKYLFRKEGQNVTLSCEQNLNHDAMYWYRQDPGQGLRLIYYSQIVNDFQKGDIAEGYSVSREKKESFPLTVTSAQKNPTAFYLCASSIGQGEADTQYFGPGTRLTVL.

The V call is TRBV28, the J call TRBJ1-1; D call uncertain. The V end lost 6 bases, the J end lost 0 bases, and 14 bases lay between the germline ends. The CDR3 covers 15 residues. CDR1 is MDHEN, CDR2 SYDVKM, per germline. The CDR3 nucleotides are TGTGCCAGCAGCCCGGCGGACGCGGTGAACACTGAAGCTTTCTTT. Protein sequence: CASSPADAVNTEAFF.

The chain employs TRBV5-6 and TRBJ2-7; D could derive from TRBD1 or TRBD2 (5 bases each). The CDR3 covers 15 residues. CDR1 SGHDT and CDR2 YYEEEE come from the germline V gene. The V gene lost 4 bases and the J gene lost 2 bases, with 16 bases spanning the gap. The CDR3 DNA is TGTGCCAGCAGCCCCCGATACGGGACCCCCTACGAGCAGTACTTC. Translating gives CASSPRYGTPYEQYF.

By frequency in the sample, this clone is medium-sized (0.01 to 0.1%). CDR3 DNA: TGTGCCAGTAGCCGGGACAGCGGTTTGGTTTTCTTT. Amino acids: CASSRDSGLVFF. The chain employs TRBV19 and TRBJ1-1, with 7 bases identical to TRBD1. The germline V gene encodes CDR1 LNHDA and CDR2 SQIVND (reference sequence). Trimming at V came to 6 bases and at J to 13 bases, leaving 11 bases not matched to a gene. The CDR3 is 12 residues long. Drawing the rest from reference TRBV19 and TRBJ1-1, the complete variable domain is DGGITQSPKYLFRKEGQNVTLSCEQNLNHDAMYWYRQDPGQGLRLIYYSQIVNDFQKGDIAEGYSVSREKKESFPLTVTSAQKNPTAFYLCASSRDSGLVFFGQGTRLTVV.

This clone was found once. The gene calls are TRBV7-3 and TRBJ2-1; 8 positions match TRBD1. Germline V gives CDR1 SGHTA, CDR2 FQGTGA. This CDR3 is 15 amino acids long. The J segment lost 6 bases and the V segment lost 5 bases, leaving 9 bases of the junction unmatched. CDR3 amino acids: CASSPRGQAFNEQFF. The CDR3 coding sequence is TGTGCCAGCAGCCCCAGGGGGCAGGCTTTCAATGAGCAGTTCTTC.

This clone was observed a single time. The chain joins TRBV19 to TRBJ1-5, with D tentatively TRBD1 (6 bases). The CDR3 covers 14 residues. V was pared by 3 bases and J by 6 bases, with 12 bases between. Germline V gene data show CDR1 as LNHDA and CDR2 as SQIVND (reference sequence). The chain's CDR3 is CASSMRGGGQPQHF. The CDR3 DNA reads as TGTGCCAGTAGTATGAGGGGGGGCGGTCAGCCCCAGCATTTT.